This T cell receptor beta chain is drawn from a study of cytomegalovirus exposure and HLA in healthy donors. In the study overall: Later, an analysis reported that the 130 or so validation repertoires had used the same platform as the 500 to 800 first-cohort repertoires. Study results and limitations: Subsequent analysis of the approximately 120 validation repertoires found a tendency for first-cohort TCR clusters to co-occur. Rarity held for most TCR sequences, but there were some public TCRs that occurred in many donors. Altogether, 150 or so TCR beta chains were recorded as cytomegalovirus-associated.

A note on this clone: Its antigen is currently unknown.

Profiling relied on immunoSEQ multiplex PCR, and the TCRdb table lists in-frame clones only, not all of them. The sample contains over 100,000 clones, 85% to 90% of which appear only once. The sequence was collected from a woman aged 18 to 35 in good health and CMV-seronegative. The material sequenced was PBMCs.

The CDR3 coding sequence is TGTGCCAGCAGTTTAACCCCGCCAGACAGCTCCTATAATTCACCCCTCCACTTT. The encoded protein is CASSLTPPDSSYNSPLHF. V gene TRBV27 combines with J gene TRBJ1-6; perhaps TRBD1 as D (5 bases). Trimming left V 2 bases short and J 0 bases short, with 14 bases between. Germline V gives CDR1 MNHEY, CDR2 SMNVEV (reference sequence). CDR3 length: 18 amino acids.